These 5 T cell receptor beta chains came from one sample sequenced in a study of T cells in Graves' hyperthyroidism and ophthalmopathy. The CDR3 regions of TCR beta were amplified from RNA transcripts. Primed by the HTBI set, a first-round RT-PCR was run on the TCR CDR3. TCRdb reprocessed the multiplex PCR reads via MiXCR and lists one record per CDR3 protein. The sample lists around 450,000 distinct CDR3 sequences, roughly 13% occurring once. Input material: blood. Source of these receptors: a woman aged 18-29 years with Graves' hyperthyroidism.

This clonotype has a count of ten or more. V and J are TRBV6-1 and TRBJ1-1; D remains ambiguous. The germline gives CDR1 MNHNS, CDR2 SASEGT. The CDR3 runs 11 residues. The V end lost 3 bases, the J end lost 2 bases, and 1 base lay between the germline ends. The CDR3, as DNA: TGTGCCAGCAGTGACAACACTGAAGCTTTCTTT. This sequence encodes CASSDNTEAFF.

A few counts support this clonotype. The V and J genes are TRBV29-1 and TRBJ1-1; D gene ambiguous. V was trimmed by 3 bases and J by 4 bases, leaving 0 bases between them. The CDR3 spans 9 residues. Germline V gives CDR1 SQVTM, CDR2 ANQGSEA. The CDR3 protein is CSVDTEAFF. CDR3 nucleotide sequence: TGCAGCGTTGACACTGAAGCTTTCTTT.

This clonotype was recorded at least ten times. Here the CDR3 reads CASSTLGREYNEQFF. The CDR3 region has the DNA TGCGCCAGCAGTACCCTGGGCCGGGAATACAATGAGCAGTTCTTC. The J gene is TRBJ2-1, the V gene TRBV5-1; a weak D match, TRBD2 (5 bases). The V and J ends lost 5 bases and 4 bases respectively, with 16 bases between them. This CDR3 comprises 15 residues. CDR1 SGHRS and CDR2 YFSETQ come from the germline V gene.

This clonotype was detected only a few times. The chain uses TRBV7-9 and TRBJ2-4; TRBD2 might be the D (5 bases). The V and J ends lost 1 base and 0 bases respectively, with 19 bases between them. The CDR3 has 19 residues. Per germline, CDR1 SEHNR and CDR2 FQNEAQ (reference sequence). In nucleotides, the CDR3 is TGTGCCAGCAGCTTAGGGACTCCCGGAGAAGATGGAGCCAAAAACATTCAGTACTTC. Its translation: CASSLGTPGEDGAKNIQYF.

The chain recombines TRBV19 with TRBJ2-1, with D hard to call. The CDR3 has 15 amino acids. V lost 4 bases, J lost 0 bases, and 10 bases lay in between. Germline values: CDR1 LNHDA, CDR2 SQIVND (reference sequence). CDR3 protein: CASSRAKLSYNEQFF. CDR3 nucleotides: TGTGCCAGTAGTAGGGCTAAGCTCTCCTACAATGAGCAGTTCTTC.